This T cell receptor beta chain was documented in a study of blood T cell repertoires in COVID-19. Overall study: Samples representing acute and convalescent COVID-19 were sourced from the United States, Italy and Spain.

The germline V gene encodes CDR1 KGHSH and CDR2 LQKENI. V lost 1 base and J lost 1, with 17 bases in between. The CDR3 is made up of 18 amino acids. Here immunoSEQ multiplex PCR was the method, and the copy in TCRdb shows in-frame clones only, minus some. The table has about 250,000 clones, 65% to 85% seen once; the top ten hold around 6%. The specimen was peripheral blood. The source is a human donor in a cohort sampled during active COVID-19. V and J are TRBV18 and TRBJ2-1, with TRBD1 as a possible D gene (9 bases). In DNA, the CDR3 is TGTGCCAGCTCACCACTCTCGGGGGGGACAGGGTCCTACAATGAGCAGTTCTTC. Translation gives CASSPLSGGTGSYNEQFF.